One TCR beta chain is described in this entry. The entry originates in a study of T cell responses to AZD1222 COVID-19 vaccine. The CDR3 consists of 16 residues. Per the germline V gene, CDR1 is SNHLY and CDR2 is FYNNEI. The ends lost 2 bases at V and 8 bases at J; junction bases unmatched: 11. The table came from immunoSEQ multiplex PCR; TCRdb's copy has only in-frame clones and leaves some out. Of 150,000 or so clones in the sample, approximately 88% are singletons; the top ten hold 2.2%. Sequencing was performed on peripheral blood, taken on day 0 of AZD1222 vaccination. The genes are TRBV2 and TRBJ2-1, with 8 bases matching TRBD2. This clonotype originated in an adult in good health. The CDR3 DNA follows: TGTGCCAGCAGTGAACTGATGGCGGGAGGTGGCGATGAGCAGTTCTTC. Its protein is CASSELMAGGGDEQFF.